The next 21 T cell receptor beta chains were all read from a single sample in a study of Ad26.COV2.S vaccination and SARS-CoV-2 variants. Sequenced by immunoSEQ multiplex PCR; TCRdb stores in-frame clones only, minus some. The sample holds 300,000 to 350,000 clones; roughly 88% are singletons and the top ten take 4.5% to 7%. Regarding treatment: roughly 19 received Ad26.COV2.S at low or high dose, single or two shots; 5 received placebo; per-sample allocation not given. Sampling occurred on day 63 after the first vaccine or placebo injection. Sequencing was performed on peripheral blood, taken in a trial of Ad26.COV2.S vaccine versus placebo. The receptors come from a person between 18 and 65 years old who received the Ad26.COV2.S COVID-19 vaccine or a placebo.

This clone was observed a single time. This chain uses TRBV5-6 with TRBJ1-4; D is undetermined. Trimming cost V 5 bases and J 6 bases, with 11 bases left between them. The CDR3 runs to 13 residues. CDR1 is SGHDT and CDR2 is YYEEEE in the germline V gene. The CDR3 is CASRTPVDEKLFF. Here the CDR3 DNA reads TGTGCCAGCAGAACACCGGTGGATGAAAAACTGTTTTTT.

The V call is TRBV7-2, the J call TRBJ1-5; possible D gene TRBD1, 6 bases. V was trimmed by 2 bases and J by 6 bases, leaving 20 bases between them. CDR3 length: 17 amino acids. In germline, CDR1 is SGHTA, CDR2 FQGNSA. The CDR3 here is CASSLSPAGVSGQPQHF. In DNA, the CDR3 is TGTGCCAGCAGCTTAAGTCCCGCAGGGGTGTCAGGTCAGCCCCAGCATTTT.

The CDR3: CASNSRDRGYEQYV. The DNA of the CDR3 is TGTGCCAGCAATAGCCGGGACAGAGGTTACGAGCAGTACGTC. The chain carries TRBV6-5 and TRBJ2-7; 7 bases are shared with TRBD1. The CDR3 has 14 residues. The junction had 10 bases not matched to a gene; V was cut back by 7 bases and J by 4 bases. Germline V gene sequence: CDR1 MNHEY, CDR2 SVGAGI.

The CDR3 is CASSLVGGGRNGEKLFF. The CDR3, as DNA: TGTGCCAGCAGCTTAGTAGGGGGGGGAAGGAATGGTGAAAAACTGTTTTTT. The rearrangement joins TRBV7-2 to TRBJ1-4, with D perhaps TRBD1 (6 bases). Trimming stripped 1 base from V and 7 bases from J, with 19 bases between. The CDR3 sequence is 17 residues long. Germline loops: CDR1 SGHTA, CDR2 FQGNSA.

This clone was seen once. V is TRBV3-1 (or the pseudogene TRBV3-2) and J is TRBJ2-5; D unclear. Trimming removed 1 base from V and 5 bases from J, with 5 bases in between. CDR3 size: 12 residues. Germline loops: CDR1 LGHDT, CDR2 YNNKEL (reference sequence). CDR3 DNA: TGTGCCAGCAGCCAAGTTCTTGAGACCCAGTACTTC. It is translated as CASSQVLETQYF.

This chain links TRBV19 with TRBJ2-1, with a possible D match to TRBD2 (6 bases). Germline CDR1 LNHDA, CDR2 SQIVND (reference sequence). Trimming pared 10 bases from V and 0 bases from J, leaving 16 bases between. The CDR3 is 15 residues long. The CDR3 is CATEVMGGSYNEQFF. CDR3 DNA sequence: TGTGCCACCGAGGTTATGGGGGGCTCCTACAATGAGCAGTTCTTC.

This clone was counted a single time. The chain has TRBV7-8 and TRBJ1-1; D gene uncertain. Germline V gene data show CDR1 as SGHVS and CDR2 as FQNEAQ. CDR3 size: 12 residues. V gave up 6 bases and J gave up 5 bases, with 10 bases separating them. As DNA, the CDR3 is TGTGCCAGCAGGGACGGCCCAACTGAAGCTTTCTTT. This codes for CASRDGPTEAFF.

This rearrangement joins TRBV6-5 to TRBJ1-1, with a weak D call TRBD1 (6 bases). The germline gives CDR1 MNHEY, CDR2 SVGAGI. CDR3 length equals 15 residues. With 6 bases removed from V and 6 bases from J, the gap between germline ends came to 20 bases. The CDR3 sequence: CASSPSTGPIAEAFF. The CDR3 DNA follows: TGTGCCAGCAGCCCGTCGACAGGACCCATCGCTGAAGCTTTCTTT.

The chain uses TRBV28 and TRBJ1-1, with D perhaps TRBD1 (6 bases). Germline assignment: CDR1 MDHEN and CDR2 SYDVKM. The CDR3 totals 13 residues. Trimming cost V 6 bases and J 6 bases, with 14 bases left between them. The CDR3 DNA follows: TGTGCCAGCAGGGCGAAACGGGGGCCTGAAGCTTTCTTT. Translated, it gives CASRAKRGPEAFF.

The rearrangement joins TRBV11-3 to TRBJ2-5, with a possible D match to TRBD1 (6 bases). The CDR3 loop spans 14 amino acids. V was pared by 0 bases and J by 6 bases, with 11 bases between. The germline gives CDR1 SGHNT, CDR2 YENEEA. CDR3 loop: CASSLEGARKTQYF. CDR3 nucleotide sequence: TGTGCCAGCAGCTTAGAGGGGGCGCGGAAGACCCAGTACTTC. The entire variable domain, with the rest obtained from reference TRBV11-3 and TRBJ2-5, is as follows: EAGVVQSPRYKIIEKKQPVAFWCNPISGHNTLYWYLQNLGQGPELLIRYENEEAVDDSQLPKDRFSAERLKGVDSTLKIQPAELGDSAVYLCASSLEGARKTQYFGPGTRLLVL.

The rearrangement links TRBV11-2 to TRBJ2-3; 13 nucleotides agree with TRBD2. After removal of 3 bases from V and 4 bases from J, the junction contained 4 bases not matched to a gene. Germline CDR1 SGHAT, CDR2 FQNNGV. The CDR3 runs 16 residues. Written as DNA, the CDR3 is TGTGCCAGCAGCTTTGGACTAGCGGGGGCCGCAGATACGCAGTATTTT. Protein: CASSFGLAGAADTQYF. The entire variable domain, with the rest obtained from reference TRBV11-2 and TRBJ2-3, is as follows: EAGVAQSPRYKIIEKRQSVAFWCNPISGHATLYWYQQILGQGPKLLIQFQNNGVVDDSQLPKDRFSAERLKGVDSTLKIQPAKLEDSAVYLCASSFGLAGAADTQYFGPGTRLTVL.

The chain combines TRBV6-5 with TRBJ2-7, with D possibly TRBD2 on 6 matching bases. Germline V CDR1 and CDR2: MNHEY, SVGAGI. V shed 11 bases and J shed 3 bases, with 11 bases lying between them. The length of the CDR3 is 11 residues. CDR3 in DNA: TGTGCCGTCGGGAGTTACTACGAGCAGTACGTC. Residues: CAVGSYYEQYV.

The genes are TRBV14 and TRBJ1-1; unclear D gene. CDR3 length: 15 residues. Germline values: CDR1 SGHDN, CDR2 FVKESK. Deletions cut 1 base from V and 5 bases from J, with 14 bases between. Here the CDR3 reads CASSQVGRGLTEAFF. The CDR3 DNA follows: TGTGCCAGCAGCCAAGTAGGACGGGGTTTGACTGAAGCTTTCTTT.

This rearrangement joins TRBV24-1 to TRBJ2-2; D possibly corresponds to TRBD1 (6 bases). The V and J ends lost 4 bases and 4 bases respectively, with 15 bases between them. The CDR3 has 16 residues. Germline V lookup: CDR1 KGHDR, CDR2 SFDVKD. CDR3 nucleotides: TGTGCCACCAGTGAGTCGAGGGGGATAGGCACCGGGGAGCTGTTTTTT. Amino acids: CATSESRGIGTGELFF.

This clone showed up just a few times. This sequence joins TRBV9 and TRBJ1-2; D is perhaps TRBD1 (6 bases). The V end lost 0 bases, the J end lost 0 bases, and 9 bases lay between the germline ends. The CDR3 is 15 residues long. CDR1 and CDR2 (germline): SGDLS, YYNGEE. The CDR3 sequence is CASSVAGESNYGYTF. DNA for the CDR3: TGTGCCAGCAGCGTAGCAGGGGAGTCTAACTATGGCTACACCTTC.

The V call is TRBV12-3 or TRBV12-4, the J call TRBJ1-1; D is unclear. The CDR3 loop spans 12 amino acids. V shed 2 bases and J shed 11 bases, with 12 bases lying between them. As DNA, the CDR3 is TGTGCCAGCAGTTTAAATTTCGGTAGGGCTTTCTTT. It is translated as CASSLNFGRAFF.

The V and J genes are TRBV5-1 and TRBJ1-1, with D perhaps TRBD1 (6 bases). V lost 7 bases and J 0 bases, leaving 13 bases between the germline ends. The CDR3 loop spans 14 amino acids. The germline V gene encodes CDR1 SGHRS and CDR2 YFSETQ. DNA for the CDR3: TGCGCCAGCTCCCCGGGACACCTGAACACTGAAGCTTTCTTT. It specifies CASSPGHLNTEAFF.

This clone was detected a few times. This sequence joins TRBV11-2 and TRBJ2-2; D is uncertain. The CDR3 is 14 residues long. V lost 2 bases and J lost 4, with 8 bases in between. The germline V gene has CDR1 SGHAT and CDR2 FQNNGV. In nucleotides, the CDR3 is TGTGCCAGCAGCTTAAACATCGCCACCGGGGAGCTGTTTTTT. Translated, it gives CASSLNIATGELFF.

This clone was counted ten times or more. The rearrangement uses TRBV6-5 and TRBJ2-1, with 7 bases identical to TRBD1. The trim removed 4 bases at V and 6 bases at J, leaving 12 bases unmatched. There are 16 residues in the CDR3. Germline values: CDR1 MNHEY, CDR2 SVGAGI. The CDR3 spells CASSSLRGGQLNEQFF. As DNA, the CDR3 is TGTGCCAGCAGTTCCCTACGAGGGGGCCAGCTCAATGAGCAGTTCTTC.

The V and J genes are TRBV7-3 and TRBJ2-3, with 7 bases fitting TRBD2. The CDR3 extends over 17 amino acids. The V gene end was trimmed by 1 base and the J gene end by 3 bases; junction bases not matched to a gene: 10. Germline-derived CDR1 and CDR2 are SGHTA and FQGTGA. CDR3 nucleotides: TGTGCCAGCAGCTTAAGTGGCGGGAGTGGTAAAACAGATACGCAGTATTTT. Translation: CASSLSGGSGKTDTQYF.

This chain uses TRBV6-4 with TRBJ2-1; 9 bases are shared with TRBD1. Trimming removed 2 bases from V and 1 base from J; junction bases left unmatched: 0. The germline gives CDR1 MRHNA, CDR2 SNTAGT. This CDR3 is built from 15 residues. The CDR3 sequence: CASSDGTGSYNEQFF. CDR3 bases: TGTGCCAGCAGTGACGGGACAGGGTCCTACAATGAGCAGTTCTTC.